This T cell receptor (beta chain) emerged from a study of T cells after yellow fever vaccination. Notes on this clonotype: Its target is unknown.

One entry per CDR3 protein, called by TCRdb with MiXCR from the 5' RACE reads. The sample yields 450,000 to 600,000 distinct CDR3 sequences, approximately 13% seen once. Study results and limitations: A faster peak, day 5 versus 15, was reached by the weaker secondary response.

The sequencing here drew on PBMCs, taken on the day of the yellow fever booster vaccination. The source of this sequence is a man aged 30 to 45 who received the YFV17D yellow fever vaccine.

CDR3 nucleotides: TGTGCCTGGAGTTGGGCAGGGGGTCAGCCCCAGCATTTT. The encoded protein is CAWSWAGGQPQHF. This chain uses TRBV30 with TRBJ1-5; 7 bases match TRBD1. The CDR3 spans 13 residues. Looked up from germline, CDR1 is GTSNPN and CDR2 is SVGIG (reference sequence). Trimming took 2 bases from V and 6 from J; bases not matched to a gene: 4.